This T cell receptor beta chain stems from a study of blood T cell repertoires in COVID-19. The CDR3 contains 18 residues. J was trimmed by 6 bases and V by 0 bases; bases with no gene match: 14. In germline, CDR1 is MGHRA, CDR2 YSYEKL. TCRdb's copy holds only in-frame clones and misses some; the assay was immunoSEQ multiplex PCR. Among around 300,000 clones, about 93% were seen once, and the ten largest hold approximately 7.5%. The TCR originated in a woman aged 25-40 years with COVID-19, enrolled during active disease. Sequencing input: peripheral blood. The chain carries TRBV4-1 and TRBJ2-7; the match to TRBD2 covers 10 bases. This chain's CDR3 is CASSQEFSLAGALSEQYF. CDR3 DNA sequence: TGCGCCAGCAGCCAAGAGTTCAGTCTAGCGGGAGCGTTGTCCGAGCAGTACTTC.